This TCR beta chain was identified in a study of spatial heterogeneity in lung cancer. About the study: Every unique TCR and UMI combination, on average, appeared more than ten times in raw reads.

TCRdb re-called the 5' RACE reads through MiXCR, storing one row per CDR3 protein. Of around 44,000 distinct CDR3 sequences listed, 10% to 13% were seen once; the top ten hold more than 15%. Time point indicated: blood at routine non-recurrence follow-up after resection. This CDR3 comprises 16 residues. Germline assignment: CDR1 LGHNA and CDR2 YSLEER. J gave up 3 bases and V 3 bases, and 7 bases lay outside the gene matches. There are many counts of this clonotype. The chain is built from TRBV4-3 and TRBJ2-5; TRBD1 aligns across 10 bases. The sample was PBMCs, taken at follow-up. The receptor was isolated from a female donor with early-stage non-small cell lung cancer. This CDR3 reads CASSQGIGTGEETQYF. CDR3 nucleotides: TGCGCCAGCAGCCAGGGCATCGGGACAGGGGAAGAGACCCAGTACTTC.